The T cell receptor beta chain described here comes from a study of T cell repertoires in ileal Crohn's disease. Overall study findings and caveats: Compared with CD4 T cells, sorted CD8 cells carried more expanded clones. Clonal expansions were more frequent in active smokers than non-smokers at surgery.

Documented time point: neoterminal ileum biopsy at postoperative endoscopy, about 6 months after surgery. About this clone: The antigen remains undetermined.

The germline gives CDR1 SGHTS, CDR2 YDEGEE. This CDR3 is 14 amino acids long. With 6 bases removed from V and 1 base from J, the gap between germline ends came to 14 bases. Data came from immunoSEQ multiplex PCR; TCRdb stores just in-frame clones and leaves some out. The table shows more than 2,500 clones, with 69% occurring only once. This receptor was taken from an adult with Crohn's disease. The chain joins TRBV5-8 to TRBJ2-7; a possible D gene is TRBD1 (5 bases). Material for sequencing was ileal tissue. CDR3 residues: CASNIQGESYEQYF. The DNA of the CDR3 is TGTGCCAGCAACATACAAGGGGAATCCTACGAGCAGTACTTC.